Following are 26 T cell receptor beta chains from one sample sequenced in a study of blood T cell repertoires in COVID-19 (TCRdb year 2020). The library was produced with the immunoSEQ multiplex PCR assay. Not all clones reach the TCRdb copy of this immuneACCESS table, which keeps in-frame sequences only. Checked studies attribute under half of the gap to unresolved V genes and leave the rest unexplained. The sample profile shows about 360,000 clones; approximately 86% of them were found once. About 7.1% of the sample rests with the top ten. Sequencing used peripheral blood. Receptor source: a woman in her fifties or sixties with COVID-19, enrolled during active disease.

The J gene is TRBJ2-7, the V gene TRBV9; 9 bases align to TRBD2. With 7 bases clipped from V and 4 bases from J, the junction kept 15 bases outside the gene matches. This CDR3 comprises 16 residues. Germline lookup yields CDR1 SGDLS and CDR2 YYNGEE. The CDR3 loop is CASPLRGSGGKYEQYF. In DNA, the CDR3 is TGTGCCAGCCCCCTGCGGGGTAGCGGGGGAAAATACGAGCAGTACTTC.

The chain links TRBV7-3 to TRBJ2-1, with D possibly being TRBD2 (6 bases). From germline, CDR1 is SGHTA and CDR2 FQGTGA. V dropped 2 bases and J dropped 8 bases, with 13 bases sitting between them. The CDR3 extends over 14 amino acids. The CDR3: CASSLGLPRDEQFF. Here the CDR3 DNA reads TGTGCCAGCAGCTTAGGACTACCTAGGGATGAGCAGTTCTTC.

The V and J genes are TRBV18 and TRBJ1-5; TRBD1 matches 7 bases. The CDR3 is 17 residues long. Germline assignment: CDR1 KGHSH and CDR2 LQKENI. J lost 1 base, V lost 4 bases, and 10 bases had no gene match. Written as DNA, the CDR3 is TGTGCCAGCTCACTGAGGACAGGCTCGGAGAGCAATCAGCCCCAGCATTTT. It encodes CASSLRTGSESNQPQHF.

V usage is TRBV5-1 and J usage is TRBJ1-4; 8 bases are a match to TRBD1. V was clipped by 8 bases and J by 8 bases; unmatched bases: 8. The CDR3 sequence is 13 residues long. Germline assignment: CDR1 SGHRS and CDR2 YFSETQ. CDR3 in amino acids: CARDLTGAEKLFF. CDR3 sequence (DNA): TGCGCCAGAGATTTGACAGGGGCCGAAAAACTGTTTTTT.

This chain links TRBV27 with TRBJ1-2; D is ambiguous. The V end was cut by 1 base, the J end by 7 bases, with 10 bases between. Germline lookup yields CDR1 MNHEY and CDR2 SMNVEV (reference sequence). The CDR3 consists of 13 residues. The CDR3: CASSLFGGGGYTF. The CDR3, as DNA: TGTGCCAGCAGTTTATTTGGAGGAGGTGGCTACACCTTC.

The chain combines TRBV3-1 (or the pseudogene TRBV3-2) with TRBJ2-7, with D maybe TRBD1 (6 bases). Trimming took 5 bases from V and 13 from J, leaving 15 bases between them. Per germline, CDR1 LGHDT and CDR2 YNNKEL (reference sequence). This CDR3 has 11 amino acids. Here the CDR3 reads CASSARWTVYF. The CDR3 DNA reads TGTGCCAGCAGCGCCCGTTGGACAGTTTACTTC.

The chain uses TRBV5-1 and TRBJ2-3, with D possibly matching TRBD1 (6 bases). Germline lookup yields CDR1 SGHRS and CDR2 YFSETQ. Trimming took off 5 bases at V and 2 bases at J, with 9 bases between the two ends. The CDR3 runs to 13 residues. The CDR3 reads CASSRQDTDTQYF. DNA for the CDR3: TGCGCCAGCAGTCGACAGGACACAGATACGCAGTATTTT.

CDR3 sequence reads: CASSMGRYYEQYF. Written as DNA, the CDR3 is TGTGCCAGTAGTATGGGCAGATACTACGAGCAGTACTTC. The chain recombines TRBV19 with TRBJ2-7; D is unresolved. The V and J ends lost 3 bases and 3 bases respectively, with 9 bases between them. Germline CDR1 reads LNHDA; CDR2 reads SQIVND (reference sequence). CDR3 length: 13 residues.

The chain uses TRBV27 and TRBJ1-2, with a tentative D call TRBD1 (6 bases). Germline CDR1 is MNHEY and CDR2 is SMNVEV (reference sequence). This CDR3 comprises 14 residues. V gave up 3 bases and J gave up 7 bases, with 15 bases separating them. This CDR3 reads CASSLTGHGVGYTF. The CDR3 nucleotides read TGTGCCAGCAGTTTGACGGGACATGGAGTTGGCTACACCTTC.

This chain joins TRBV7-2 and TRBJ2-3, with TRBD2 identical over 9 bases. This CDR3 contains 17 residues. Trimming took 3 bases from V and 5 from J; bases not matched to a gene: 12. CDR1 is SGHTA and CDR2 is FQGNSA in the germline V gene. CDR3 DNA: TGTGCCAGCAGCTTTATTAGCGGGGGAGGTGAAAGAGATACGCAGTATTTT. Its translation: CASSFISGGGERDTQYF.

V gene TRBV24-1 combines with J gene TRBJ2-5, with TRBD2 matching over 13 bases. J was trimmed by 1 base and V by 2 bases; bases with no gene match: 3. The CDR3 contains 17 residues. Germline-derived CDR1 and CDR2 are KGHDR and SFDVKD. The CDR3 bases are TGTGCCACCAGTGATTCCCGACTAGCGGGGGGCCAAGAGACCCAGTACTTC. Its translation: CATSDSRLAGGQETQYF.

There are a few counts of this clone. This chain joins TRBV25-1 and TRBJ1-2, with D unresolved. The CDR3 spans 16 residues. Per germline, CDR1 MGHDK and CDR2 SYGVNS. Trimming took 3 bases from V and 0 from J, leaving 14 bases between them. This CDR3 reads CASSDPLGSANYGYTF. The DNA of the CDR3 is TGTGCCAGCAGTGACCCTCTCGGGTCAGCTAACTATGGCTACACCTTC.

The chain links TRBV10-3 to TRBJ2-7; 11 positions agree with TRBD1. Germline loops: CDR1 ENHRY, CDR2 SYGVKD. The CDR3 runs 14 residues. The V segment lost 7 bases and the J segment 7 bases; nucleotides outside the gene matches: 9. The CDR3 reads CAIKGQGALREQYF. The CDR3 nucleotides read TGTGCCATCAAAGGACAGGGGGCATTGAGGGAGCAGTACTTC.

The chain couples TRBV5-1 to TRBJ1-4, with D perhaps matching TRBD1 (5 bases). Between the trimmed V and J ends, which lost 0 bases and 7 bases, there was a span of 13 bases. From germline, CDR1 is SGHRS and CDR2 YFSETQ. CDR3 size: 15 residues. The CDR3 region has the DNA TGCGCCAGCAGCTTGGTCGGGGGGATTCGTGAAAAACTGTTTTTT. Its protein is CASSLVGGIREKLFF. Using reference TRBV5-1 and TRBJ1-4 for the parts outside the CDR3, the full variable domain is KAGVTQTPRYLIKTRGQQVTLSCSPISGHRSVSWYQQTPGQGLQFLFEYFSETQRNKGNFPGRFSGRQFSNSRSEMNVSTLELGDSALYLCASSLVGGIREKLFFGSGTQLSVL.

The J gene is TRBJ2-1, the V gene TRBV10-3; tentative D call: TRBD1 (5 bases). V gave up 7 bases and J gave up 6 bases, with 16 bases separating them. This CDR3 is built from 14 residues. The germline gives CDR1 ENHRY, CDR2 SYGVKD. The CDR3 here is CAIKDTGQANEQFF. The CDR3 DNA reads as TGTGCCATCAAGGACACCGGGCAAGCCAATGAGCAGTTCTTC.

The CDR3 DNA sequence: TGTGCCAGCAGCCCCGGGACTAGCGGGGGTCTGGGGCAGTTCTTC. Translated: CASSPGTSGGLGQFF. The V call is TRBV5-4, the J call TRBJ2-1; TRBD2 aligns across 14 bases. CDR1 and CDR2 from the germline V gene are SGHNT and YYREEE (reference sequence). This CDR3 is 15 amino acids long. V lost 4 bases, J lost 12 bases, and 9 bases stayed unmatched.

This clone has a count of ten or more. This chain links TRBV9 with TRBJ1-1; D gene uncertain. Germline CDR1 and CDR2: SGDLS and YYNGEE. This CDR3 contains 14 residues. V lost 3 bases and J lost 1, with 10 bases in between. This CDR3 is CASSELSGNTEAFF. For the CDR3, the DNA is TGTGCCAGCAGCGAGCTATCGGGGAACACTGAAGCTTTCTTT.

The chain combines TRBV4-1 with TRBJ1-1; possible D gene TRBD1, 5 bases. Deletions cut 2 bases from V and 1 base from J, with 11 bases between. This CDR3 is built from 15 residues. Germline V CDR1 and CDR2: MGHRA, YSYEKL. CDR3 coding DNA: TGCGCCAGCAGCCAAAGGGGAGGTAGGAACACTGAAGCTTTCTTT. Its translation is CASSQRGGRNTEAFF.

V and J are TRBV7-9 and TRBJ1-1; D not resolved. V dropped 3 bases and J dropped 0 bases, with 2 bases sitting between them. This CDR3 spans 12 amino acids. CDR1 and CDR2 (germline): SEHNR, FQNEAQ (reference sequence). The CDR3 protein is CASSFVNTEAFF. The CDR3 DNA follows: TGTGCCAGCAGCTTCGTGAACACTGAAGCTTTCTTT.

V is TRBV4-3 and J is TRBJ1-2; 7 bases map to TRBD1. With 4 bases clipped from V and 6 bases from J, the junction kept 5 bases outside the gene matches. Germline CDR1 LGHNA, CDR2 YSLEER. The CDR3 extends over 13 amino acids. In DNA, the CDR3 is TGCGCCAGCAGCCGAGGACAGGCTGATGGCTACACCTTC. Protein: CASSRGQADGYTF.

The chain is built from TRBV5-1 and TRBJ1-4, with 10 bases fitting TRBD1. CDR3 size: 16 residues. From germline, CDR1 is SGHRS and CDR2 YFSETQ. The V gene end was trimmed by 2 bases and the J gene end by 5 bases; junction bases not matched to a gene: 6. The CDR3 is CASSFGTGDMNEKLFF. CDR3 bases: TGCGCCAGCAGCTTTGGGACAGGGGACATGAATGAAAAACTGTTTTTT.

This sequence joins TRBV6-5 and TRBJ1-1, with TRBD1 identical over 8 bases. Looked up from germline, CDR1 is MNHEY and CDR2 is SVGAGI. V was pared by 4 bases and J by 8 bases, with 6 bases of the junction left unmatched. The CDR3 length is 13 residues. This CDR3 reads CASSLGQGLEAFF. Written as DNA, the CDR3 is TGTGCCAGCAGTTTAGGACAGGGTTTGGAAGCTTTCTTT.

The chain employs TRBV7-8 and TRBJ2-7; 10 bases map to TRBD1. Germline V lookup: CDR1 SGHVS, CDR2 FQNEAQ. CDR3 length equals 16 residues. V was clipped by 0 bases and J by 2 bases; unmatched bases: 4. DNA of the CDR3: TGTGCCAGCAGCTTAGCGGTGGGGACAGGGGCCTACGAGCAGTACTTC. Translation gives CASSLAVGTGAYEQYF.

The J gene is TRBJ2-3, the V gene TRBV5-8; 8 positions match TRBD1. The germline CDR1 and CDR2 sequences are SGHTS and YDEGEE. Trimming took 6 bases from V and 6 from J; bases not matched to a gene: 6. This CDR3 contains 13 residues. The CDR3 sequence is CASTLNRGDTQYF. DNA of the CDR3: TGTGCCAGCACCCTTAACAGGGGGGATACGCAGTATTTT.

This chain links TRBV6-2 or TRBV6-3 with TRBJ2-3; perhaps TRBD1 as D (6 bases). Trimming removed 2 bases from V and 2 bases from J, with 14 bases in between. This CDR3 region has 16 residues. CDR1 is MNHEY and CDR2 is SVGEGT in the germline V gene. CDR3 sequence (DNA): TGTGCCAGCAGTTACCCCTACAGGGATAACACAGATACGCAGTATTTT. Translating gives CASSYPYRDNTDTQYF.

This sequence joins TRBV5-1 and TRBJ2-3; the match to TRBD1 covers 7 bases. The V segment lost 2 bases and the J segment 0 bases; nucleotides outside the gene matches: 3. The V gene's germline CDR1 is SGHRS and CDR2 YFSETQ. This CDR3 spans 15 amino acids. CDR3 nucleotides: TGCGCCAGCAGCTTAGGGGGCCTCAGCACAGATACGCAGTATTTT. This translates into CASSLGGLSTDTQYF.